This is a list of T cell receptor beta chains from one sample in a study of blood T cells in healthy people across ages. One entry per CDR3 protein results from TCRdb running MiXCR on the 5' RACE reads. The sample has almost 1 million distinct CDR3 sequences, just over 50% seen once; the top ten hold about a fifth. Sequenced: blood. Receptors were obtained from an older woman in good health. CDR3s include the opening cysteine and the closing phenylalanine or tryptophan. The D gene is left open where the match is weak. Clone size is given for some rows only: seen once, a few or many times, or a class if the clone is expanded.

D gene: .
V gene: TRBV5-1
clone size: .
J gene: TRBJ1-4
CDR3 protein: CASSPIQGSEKLFF
CDR3 DNA: TGCGCCAGCAGCCCCATACAGGGTTCTGAAAAACTGTTTTTT

D gene: TRBD2
V gene: TRBV20-1
clone size: .
J gene: TRBJ2-1
CDR3 protein: CSPHPSGGNEQFF
CDR3 DNA: TGCAGTCCCCATCCTAGCGGGGGAAATGAGCAGTTCTTC

D gene: .
V gene: TRBV28
clone size: .
J gene: TRBJ2-1
CDR3 protein: CASSSPGPINHNEQFF
CDR3 DNA: TGTGCCAGCAGTTCCCCCGGACCAATAAATCACAATGAGCAGTTCTTC

D gene: TRBD2
V gene: TRBV27
clone size: .
J gene: TRBJ2-5
CDR3 protein: CASRMLAGAYQETQYF
CDR3 DNA: TGTGCCAGCAGAATGCTTGCGGGAGCGTACCAAGAGACCCAGTACTTC

D gene: .
V gene: TRBV28
clone size: few
J gene: TRBJ2-1
CDR3 protein: CASSFINEQFF
CDR3 DNA: TGTGCCAGCAGTTTTATCAATGAGCAGTTCTTC

D gene: .
V gene: TRBV5-1
clone size: .
J gene: TRBJ1-4
CDR3 protein: CASSAGDSDEKLFF
CDR3 DNA: TGCGCCAGCAGCGCAGGGGATTCGGATGAAAAACTGTTTTTT

D gene: TRBD2
V gene: TRBV6-5
clone size: few
J gene: TRBJ2-7
CDR3 protein: CASSLAGTIYEQYF
CDR3 DNA: TGTGCCAGCAGTTTAGCGGGAACTATCTACGAGCAGTACTTC

D gene: .
V gene: TRBV7-2
clone size: .
J gene: TRBJ2-7
CDR3 protein: CASSYRPGYEQYF
CDR3 DNA: TGTGCCAGCAGCTACCGACCAGGCTACGAGCAGTACTTC

D gene: .
V gene: TRBV29-1
clone size: .
J gene: TRBJ2-5
CDR3 protein: CSVRNTQTETQYF
CDR3 DNA: TGCAGCGTTCGAAACACCCAAACGGAGACCCAGTACTTC

D gene: .
V gene: TRBV6-6
clone size: once
J gene: TRBJ1-5
CDR3 protein: CASSYGRQTYSNQPQHF
CDR3 DNA: TGTGCCAGCAGTTACGGTCGGCAGACCTATAGCAATCAGCCCCAGCATTTT

D gene: TRBD2
V gene: TRBV7-9
clone size: .
J gene: TRBJ2-7
CDR3 protein: CASSRPSGIEQYF
CDR3 DNA: TGTGCCAGCAGTAGACCTAGCGGGATCGAGCAGTACTTC

D gene: .
V gene: TRBV18
clone size: few
J gene: TRBJ2-1
CDR3 protein: CASSSRSSYNEQFF
CDR3 DNA: TGTGCCAGCTCATCTCGAAGCTCCTACAATGAGCAGTTCTTC

D gene: .
V gene: TRBV28
clone size: .
J gene: TRBJ2-3
CDR3 protein: CASSLIARRDTQYF
CDR3 DNA: TGTGCCAGCAGTTTAATAGCGCGGCGAGATACGCAGTATTTT

D gene: .
V gene: TRBV28
clone size: few
J gene: TRBJ2-1
CDR3 protein: CASRDSGKGNEQFF
CDR3 DNA: TGTGCCAGCAGGGACAGCGGGAAGGGCAATGAGCAGTTCTTC

D gene: TRBD2
V gene: TRBV24-1
clone size: few
J gene: TRBJ2-1
CDR3 protein: CATSDLRGGAYNEQFF
CDR3 DNA: TGTGCCACCAGTGATTTACGCGGGGGGGCCTACAATGAGCAGTTCTTC

D gene: .
V gene: TRBV5-1
clone size: .
J gene: TRBJ2-7
CDR3 protein: CASSSGAESSYNEQYF
CDR3 DNA: TGCGCCAGCAGCTCAGGAGCGGAGAGCTCCTACAATGAGCAGTACTTC

D gene: .
V gene: TRBV10-3
clone size: .
J gene: TRBJ2-3
CDR3 protein: CAISETGRTRSHTDTQYF
CDR3 DNA: TGTGCCATCAGTGAGACAGGGCGGACCCGGTCCCACACAGATACGCAGTATTTT

D gene: .
V gene: TRBV18
clone size: .
J gene: TRBJ2-5
CDR3 protein: CASSPSGGTRYQETQYF
CDR3 DNA: TGTGCCAGCTCACCGTCTGGGGGGACGCGATACCAAGAGACCCAGTACTTC

D gene: .
V gene: TRBV7-2
clone size: .
J gene: TRBJ2-3
CDR3 protein: CASSWSTRRGTDTQYF
CDR3 DNA: TGTGCCAGCAGCTGGTCCACTAGACGGGGCACAGATACGCAGTATTTT

D gene: .
V gene: TRBV27
clone size: few
J gene: TRBJ2-7
CDR3 protein: CASSWAGVGYEQYF
CDR3 DNA: TGTGCCAGCAGTTGGGCAGGGGTTGGGTACGAGCAGTACTTC

D gene: .
V gene: TRBV27
clone size: .
J gene: TRBJ2-3
CDR3 protein: CAASPFSTDTQYF
CDR3 DNA: TGTGCCGCTTCACCCTTTAGCACAGATACGCAGTATTTT

D gene: TRBD1
V gene: TRBV20-1
clone size: .
J gene: TRBJ2-7
CDR3 protein: CSAIRQGVGEQYF
CDR3 DNA: TGCAGTGCTATACGACAGGGTGTGGGGGAGCAGTACTTC

D gene: TRBD2
V gene: TRBV7-2
clone size: .
J gene: TRBJ2-2
CDR3 protein: CASSLFAQRGPTGELFF
CDR3 DNA: TGTGCCAGCAGCTTATTTGCCCAGCGGGGCCCCACCGGGGAGCTGTTTTTT

D gene: TRBD1
V gene: TRBV4-2
clone size: few
J gene: TRBJ1-4
CDR3 protein: CASSQEGAADRRSGKLFF
CDR3 DNA: TGTGCCAGCAGCCAAGAAGGGGCAGCGGACAGGCGGTCCGGAAAACTGTTTTTT

D gene: .
V gene: TRBV20-1
clone size: once
J gene: TRBJ2-4
CDR3 protein: CSASEGGEVAKNIQYF
CDR3 DNA: TGCAGTGCTAGTGAGGGGGGTGAAGTAGCCAAAAACATTCAGTACTTC

D gene: TRBD2
V gene: TRBV28
clone size: .
J gene: TRBJ2-7
CDR3 protein: CASSLGGLALGEQYF
CDR3 DNA: TGTGCCAGCAGTTTGGGTGGACTAGCTCTGGGGGAGCAGTACTTC

D gene: .
V gene: TRBV7-2
clone size: .
J gene: TRBJ2-7
CDR3 protein: CASSSRAAGLSYEQYF
CDR3 DNA: TGTGCCAGCAGCTCCCGTGCGGCGGGACTCTCTTACGAGCAGTACTTC

D gene: .
V gene: TRBV7-2
clone size: few
J gene: TRBJ1-6
CDR3 protein: CASSLETNYSPLHF
CDR3 DNA: TGTGCCAGCAGCTTAGAGACAAACTATTCACCCCTCCACTTT

D gene: .
V gene: TRBV15
clone size: .
J gene: TRBJ2-5
CDR3 protein: CATSSASETQYF
CDR3 DNA: TGTGCCACCAGCAGTGCTTCGGAGACCCAGTACTTC

D gene: TRBD2
V gene: TRBV12-3/TRBV12-4
clone size: .
J gene: TRBJ2-3
CDR3 protein: CASGAGTSGSRDTQYF
CDR3 DNA: TGTGCCAGCGGGGCCGGCACTAGCGGGAGTAGAGATACGCAGTATTTT

D gene: TRBD1
V gene: TRBV5-6
clone size: .
J gene: TRBJ1-5
CDR3 protein: CASSLDTGAGSNQPQHF
CDR3 DNA: TGTGCCAGCAGCTTGGACACAGGGGCTGGCAGCAATCAGCCCCAGCATTTT

D gene: TRBD1
V gene: TRBV27
clone size: .
J gene: TRBJ2-1
CDR3 protein: CASSLMDRGLYNEQFF
CDR3 DNA: TGTGCCAGCAGTTTAATGGACAGGGGTCTGTACAATGAGCAGTTCTTC

D gene: TRBD1
V gene: TRBV5-6
clone size: .
J gene: TRBJ2-1
CDR3 protein: CASSLNPGQGTSNEQFF
CDR3 DNA: TGTGCCAGCAGCTTAAATCCGGGACAGGGGACAAGCAATGAGCAGTTCTTC

D gene: TRBD2
V gene: TRBV7-2
clone size: .
J gene: TRBJ2-5
CDR3 protein: CASSLALAGVSETQYF
CDR3 DNA: TGTGCCAGCAGCTTAGCTCTAGCGGGAGTAAGCGAGACCCAGTACTTC

D gene: .
V gene: TRBV7-2
clone size: .
J gene: TRBJ2-4
CDR3 protein: CASALRWGEDKNIQYF
CDR3 DNA: TGTGCCAGCGCTCTCAGGTGGGGTGAGGACAAAAACATTCAGTACTTC

D gene: .
V gene: TRBV5-6
clone size: .
J gene: TRBJ2-1
CDR3 protein: CASSSGAGEQFF
CDR3 DNA: TGTGCCAGCAGCTCCGGGGCAGGTGAGCAGTTCTTC

D gene: .
V gene: TRBV9
clone size: .
J gene: TRBJ2-3
CDR3 protein: CASSVLGSTDTQYF
CDR3 DNA: TGTGCCAGCAGCGTCCTCGGGAGCACAGATACGCAGTATTTT

D gene: .
V gene: TRBV11-2
clone size: .
J gene: TRBJ2-4
CDR3 protein: CASSTRGAIAKNIQYF
CDR3 DNA: TGTGCCAGCAGCACCCGAGGGGCCATAGCCAAAAACATTCAGTACTTC

D gene: .
V gene: TRBV29-1
clone size: many
J gene: TRBJ1-2
CDR3 protein: CSAGLGHGYTF
CDR3 DNA: TGCAGCGCCGGACTAGGCCATGGCTACACCTTC

D gene: .
V gene: TRBV7-6
clone size: .
J gene: TRBJ1-2
CDR3 protein: CASSLQSAGDTLRGYTF
CDR3 DNA: TGTGCCAGCAGCTTACAGAGCGCGGGGGACACGCTTCGGGGCTACACCTTC

D gene: .
V gene: TRBV27
clone size: .
J gene: TRBJ2-3
CDR3 protein: CASSFGFSSDTQYF
CDR3 DNA: TGTGCCAGCAGTTTTGGTTTTTCGTCGGATACGCAGTATTTT

D gene: TRBD1
V gene: TRBV6-5
clone size: few
J gene: TRBJ2-7
CDR3 protein: CASSSTGANYEQYF
CDR3 DNA: TGTGCCAGCAGTTCGACAGGGGCCAACTACGAGCAGTACTTC

D gene: TRBD2
V gene: TRBV10-3
clone size: few
J gene: TRBJ2-7
CDR3 protein: CAISDSQWRESSYEQYF
CDR3 DNA: TGTGCCATCAGTGATTCGCAGTGGCGGGAGTCCTCCTACGAGCAGTACTTC

D gene: TRBD1
V gene: TRBV9
clone size: .
J gene: TRBJ1-1
CDR3 protein: CASSPRTGTLYAEAFF
CDR3 DNA: TGTGCCAGCAGCCCCCGGACAGGGACCCTTTACGCTGAAGCTTTCTTT

D gene: TRBD1
V gene: TRBV7-7
clone size: .
J gene: TRBJ2-5
CDR3 protein: CASAGTGLAKTQYF
CDR3 DNA: TGTGCCAGCGCCGGGACAGGGTTAGCGAAGACCCAGTACTTC

D gene: .
V gene: TRBV29-1
clone size: .
J gene: TRBJ1-5
CDR3 protein: CSVGGARNQPQHF
CDR3 DNA: TGCAGCGTTGGGGGGGCTCGCAATCAGCCCCAGCATTTT

D gene: .
V gene: TRBV18
clone size: .
J gene: TRBJ2-7
CDR3 protein: CASSPPVLNEQYF
CDR3 DNA: TGTGCCAGCTCGCCCCCTGTTCTCAATGAGCAGTACTTC

D gene: TRBD1
V gene: TRBV7-9
clone size: few
J gene: TRBJ1-2
CDR3 protein: CAGDRVDYGYTF
CDR3 DNA: TGTGCCGGGGACAGGGTTGACTATGGCTACACCTTC

D gene: TRBD1
V gene: TRBV29-1
clone size: .
J gene: TRBJ2-7
CDR3 protein: CNVGQGNSEQYF
CDR3 DNA: TGCAACGTTGGACAGGGCAACTCCGAGCAGTACTTC

D gene: .
V gene: TRBV4-1
clone size: few
J gene: TRBJ2-3
CDR3 protein: CASSQARASEGDTQYF
CDR3 DNA: TGCGCCAGCAGCCAAGCCCGGGCCTCGGAGGGGGATACGCAGTATTTT

D gene: TRBD1
V gene: TRBV11-2
clone size: .
J gene: TRBJ1-2
CDR3 protein: CASSSLRRDSNNLYGYTF
CDR3 DNA: TGTGCCAGCAGCTCTCTACGCAGGGACAGTAACAATCTATATGGCTACACCTTC

D gene: TRBD1
V gene: TRBV5-1
clone size: few
J gene: TRBJ2-7
CDR3 protein: CASSGDRAPYEQYF
CDR3 DNA: TGCGCCAGCAGCGGGGACAGGGCCCCCTACGAGCAGTACTTC

D gene: TRBD2
V gene: TRBV6-2/TRBV6-3
clone size: .
J gene: TRBJ2-1
CDR3 protein: CASSFLGLAGEKFF
CDR3 DNA: TGTGCCAGCAGTTTCTTAGGACTAGCGGGAGAAAAGTTCTTC

D gene: TRBD2
V gene: TRBV12-3/TRBV12-4
clone size: few
J gene: TRBJ2-1
CDR3 protein: CASRGTSPSGEQFF
CDR3 DNA: TGTGCCAGCAGGGGGACTAGCCCTTCGGGTGAGCAGTTCTTC

D gene: .
V gene: TRBV21-1
clone size: .
J gene: TRBJ2-3
CDR3 protein: CASSKFLNRVPTSTDTQYF
CDR3 DNA: TGTGCCAGCAGCAAGTTCCTTAACAGGGTACCTACTAGCACAGATACGCAGTATTTT

D gene: .
V gene: TRBV20-1
clone size: .
J gene: TRBJ2-3
CDR3 protein: CSALGGGVGTDTQYF
CDR3 DNA: TGCAGTGCTTTAGGGGGAGGGGTAGGCACAGATACGCAGTATTTT

D gene: .
V gene: TRBV5-5
clone size: .
J gene: TRBJ2-6
CDR3 protein: CASSWGDRGANVLTF
CDR3 DNA: TGTGCCAGCAGCTGGGGTGATAGGGGGGCCAACGTCCTGACTTTC